These 9 T cell receptor beta chains originate from one sample sequenced in a study of CD8+ T cells in alopecia areata. Investigators isolated RNA and reverse transcribed it into cDNA to act as the sequencing template. Only in-frame clones appear in the TCRdb table, and some are missing; sequencing was by immunoSEQ multiplex PCR. The sample has hundreds of thousands of clones, around 62% seen once. This specimen was CD4+ T cells sorted from blood, taken at week 0. The receptors come from a human donor with alopecia areata.

This clone was observed a handful of times. The chain employs TRBV7-8 and TRBJ2-5, with TRBD2 matching over 8 bases. The trim removed 4 bases at V and 2 bases at J, leaving 3 bases unmatched. The CDR3 loop spans 14 amino acids. Germline V gene lookup returns CDR1 SGHVS and CDR2 FQNEAQ. The CDR3 spells CASSSTSAQETQYF. The CDR3, as DNA: TGTGCCAGCAGCTCGACTAGCGCGCAAGAGACCCAGTACTTC.

This clone was seen only a few times. V usage is TRBV4-2 and J usage is TRBJ2-3; the D is unclear. Germline CDR1 and CDR2: LGHNA and YNFKEQ. Trimming took 1 base from V and 5 from J, leaving 7 bases between them. The CDR3 runs 13 residues. CDR3 region: CASSQGAIDTQYF. The DNA for the CDR3 is TGTGCCAGCAGCCAAGGGGCGATAGATACGCAGTATTTT.

This chain links TRBV7-9 with TRBJ2-1, with TRBD1 matching 9 bases. V lost 3 bases to trimming and J lost 6 bases; unmatched junction nucleotides: 6. Germline V gene data show CDR1 as SEHNR and CDR2 as FQNEAQ (reference sequence). This CDR3 region has 15 residues. CDR3 coding DNA: TGTGCCAGCAGCTTGATGGGACAGGGAGGCAATGAGCAGTTCTTC. Encoded protein: CASSLMGQGGNEQFF.

The J gene is TRBJ2-6, the V gene TRBV5-4; TRBD2 aligns across 8 bases. Germline values: CDR1 SGHNT, CDR2 YYREEE (reference sequence). Losses at the gene ends were 0 bases for V and 0 bases for J; bases not matched to a gene: 2. The CDR3 extends over 17 amino acids. DNA for the CDR3: TGTGCCAGCAGCTTGGGCGGGGGGTCCTCTGGGGCCAACGTCCTGACTTTC. Encoded protein: CASSLGGGSSGANVLTF.

The genes are TRBV7-3 and TRBJ2-2; 12 bases line up with TRBD2. Trimming removed 3 bases from V and 0 bases from J; junction bases left unmatched: 2. The CDR3 has 17 amino acids. Germline CDR1 SGHTA, CDR2 FQGTGA. CDR3 DNA: TGTGCCAGCAGCTTCCTAGCGGGAGGGCCGAACACCGGGGAGCTGTTTTTT. It is translated as CASSFLAGGPNTGELFF. The entire variable domain, with the rest obtained from reference TRBV7-3 and TRBJ2-2, is as follows: GAGVSQTPSNKVTEKGKYVELRCDPISGHTALYWYRQSLGQGPEFLIYFQGTGAADDSGLPNDRFFAVRPEGSVSTLKIQRTERGDSAVYLCASSFLAGGPNTGELFFGEGSRLTVL.

This chain joins TRBV6-5 and TRBJ2-2; a weak D match, TRBD1 (6 bases). The germline V gene has CDR1 MNHEY and CDR2 SVGAGI. The V and J ends lost 0 bases and 3 bases respectively, with 11 bases between them. This CDR3 comprises 16 residues. CDR3 nucleotides: TGTGCCAGCAGTTACTCACACAGGGCGGACACCGGGGAGCTGTTTTTT. It codes for CASSYSHRADTGELFF.

The table lists this clone with a few counts. The chain recombines TRBV4-1 with TRBJ2-1; 8 bases align to TRBD1. Germline trimming cut 0 bases from V and 2 bases from J; bases unmatched to any gene: 6. In germline, CDR1 is MGHRA, CDR2 YSYEKL. This CDR3 has 17 amino acids. The CDR3, as DNA: TGCGCCAGCAGCCAAGATCAGAACAGGGGGGCCTACAATGAGCAGTTCTTC. This gives the protein CASSQDQNRGAYNEQFF.

This clone was found a few times. The chain recombines TRBV6-5 with TRBJ2-2; D perhaps matches TRBD1 (6 bases). Germline values: CDR1 MNHEY, CDR2 SVGAGI. This CDR3 is 16 amino acids long. Trimming shortened V by 0 bases and J by 6 bases, and 14 bases separated the two germline ends. In DNA form, the CDR3 reads TGTGCCAGCAGTTACTCGTACAGGGCCACCTCCGGGGAGCTGTTTTTT. It yields the protein CASSYSYRATSGELFF.

A single count supports this clone. The V call is TRBV27, the J call TRBJ1-5; D not resolved. The CDR3 spans 12 residues. The V end lost 5 bases, the J end lost 0 bases, and 2 bases lay between the germline ends. CDR1 and CDR2 (germline): MNHEY, SMNVEV (reference sequence). In nucleotides, the CDR3 is TGTGCCAGCAGTAATAGCAATCAGCCCCAGCATTTT. This codes for CASSNSNQPQHF.